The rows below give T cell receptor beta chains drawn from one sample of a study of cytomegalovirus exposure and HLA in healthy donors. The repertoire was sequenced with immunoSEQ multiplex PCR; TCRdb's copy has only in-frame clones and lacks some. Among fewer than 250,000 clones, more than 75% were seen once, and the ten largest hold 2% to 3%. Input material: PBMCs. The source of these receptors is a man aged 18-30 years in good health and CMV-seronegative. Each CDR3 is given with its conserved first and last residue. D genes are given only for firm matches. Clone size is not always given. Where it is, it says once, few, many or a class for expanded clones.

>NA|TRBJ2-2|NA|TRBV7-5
TGTGTCCCCGGTGAGAGCGGATGCGCGAACACCGGGGAGCTGTTTTTT
CVPGESGCANTGELFF
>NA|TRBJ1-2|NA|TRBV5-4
TGTGCCAGCAGCTTGTACAGGGTTGACTATGGCTACACCTTC
CASSLYRVDYGYTF
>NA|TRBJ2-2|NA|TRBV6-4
TGTGCCAGCAAGTCTGAAACTGACACCGGGGAGCTGTTTTTT
CASKSETDTGELFF
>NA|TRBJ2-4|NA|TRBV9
TGTGCCAGCAGCGTACTGGAGAGCTCCAAAAACATTCAGTACTTC
CASSVLESSKNIQYF
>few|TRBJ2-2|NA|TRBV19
TGTGCCAGTTTCCAAACCGGGGAGCTGTTTTTT
CASFQTGELFF
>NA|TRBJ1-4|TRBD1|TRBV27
TGTGCCAGCAGTACTCGTGGGACAGGTCCCTCTCGTGATAATGAAAAACTGTTTTTT
CASSTRGTGPSRDNEKLFF
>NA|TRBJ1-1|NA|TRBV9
TGTGCCAGCAGCAAACCCACAGGGCCGGGGAACACTGAAGCTTTCTTT
CASSKPTGPGNTEAFF
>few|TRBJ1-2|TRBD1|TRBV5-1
TGCGCCAGCAGCTTCGCGGGACAGGGGGCTGGCTACACCTTC
CASSFAGQGAGYTF
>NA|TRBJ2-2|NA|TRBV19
TGTGCCAGTAGTATAGTATCAGGGATTGGCACCGGGGAGCTGTTTTTT
CASSIVSGIGTGELFF
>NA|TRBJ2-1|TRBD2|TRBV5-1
TGCGCCAGCAGCTTGGAACTAGCGGGAGTCAATGAGCAGTTCTTC
CASSLELAGVNEQFF
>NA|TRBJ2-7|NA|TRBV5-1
TGCGCCAGCAGCTTGGGTGGACTCAGCTCCTACGAGCAGTACTTC
CASSLGGLSSYEQYF
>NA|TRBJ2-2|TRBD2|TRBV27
TGTGCCAGCAGTTTACGCGGGAGTCATACCGGGGAGCTGTTTTTT
CASSLRGSHTGELFF
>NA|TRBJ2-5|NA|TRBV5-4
TGTGCCAGCAGTGACAAGGGGGATGGGACCCAGTACTTC
CASSDKGDGTQYF
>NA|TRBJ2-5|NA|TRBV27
TGTGCCAGCAAGGAAAGGGGGGGTGGAAAAGAGACCCAGTACTTC
CASKERGGGKETQYF
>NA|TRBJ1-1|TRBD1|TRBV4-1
TGCGCCAGCAGCCAAGGGAGGGTTTATCTAACAGGGGGATTGAACACTGAAGCTTTCTTT
CASSQGRVYLTGGLNTEAFF
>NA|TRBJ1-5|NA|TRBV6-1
TGTGCCAGCAGCCTACAGGGATCAGCCCAGCATTTT
CASSLQGSAQHF
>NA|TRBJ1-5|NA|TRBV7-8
TGTGCCAGCACCACAGGTTATAGCAATCAGCCCCAGCATTTT
CASTTGYSNQPQHF
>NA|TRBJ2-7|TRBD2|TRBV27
TGTGCCAGCAGTTTAATGGGACTAGAGACAGAGCAGTACTTC
CASSLMGLETEQYF
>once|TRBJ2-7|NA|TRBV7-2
TGTGCCAGCAGCTCTCGGGGGTTCTACGAGCAGTACTTC
CASSSRGFYEQYF
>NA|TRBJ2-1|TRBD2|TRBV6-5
TGTGCCAGCAGTTACAGCCTAGCGGGATACAATGAGCAGTTCTTC
CASSYSLAGYNEQFF
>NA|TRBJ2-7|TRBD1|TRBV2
TGTGCCAGCAGTGAACGGACAGGAATTTACGAGCAGTACTTC
CASSERTGIYEQYF
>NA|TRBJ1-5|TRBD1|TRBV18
TGTGCCAGCTCACCAACGGGAACCGACGGACAGGGCAATCAGCCCCAGCATTTT
CASSPTGTDGQGNQPQHF
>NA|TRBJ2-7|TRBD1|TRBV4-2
TGTGCCAGCAGCCAAGATGGTGGACAGGACTACGAGCAGTACTTC
CASSQDGGQDYEQYF
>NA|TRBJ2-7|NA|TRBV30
TGTGCCTGGAGTCTCTACTACGAGCAGTACTTC
CAWSLYYEQYF
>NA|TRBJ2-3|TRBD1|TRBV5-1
TGCGCCAGCAGCGGGACAGGGGAACCCGCAGATACGCAGTATTTT
CASSGTGEPADTQYF
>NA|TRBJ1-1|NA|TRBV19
TGTGCCAGTAGTATAGATAAGGGGATGAACACTGAAGCTTTCTTT
CASSIDKGMNTEAFF
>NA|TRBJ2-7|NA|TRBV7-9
TGTGCCAGCAGCTTTAGCGGTTACGAGCAGTACTTC
CASSFSGYEQYF
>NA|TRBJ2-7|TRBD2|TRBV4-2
TGTGCCAGCAGCCAATCGGGACTAGCGGGATACGAGCAGTACTTC
CASSQSGLAGYEQYF
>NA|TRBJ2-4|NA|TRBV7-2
TGTGCCAGCAGCCCTTCCGACATTCAGTACTTC
CASSPSDIQYF
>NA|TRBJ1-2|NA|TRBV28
TGTGCCAGCAGTTTGATCGGGAGGGAGGGGGATGGCTACACCTTC
CASSLIGREGDGYTF
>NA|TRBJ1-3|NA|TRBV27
TGTGCCAGCAGATCCCCAGGGGCTGGAAACACCATATATTTT
CASRSPGAGNTIYF
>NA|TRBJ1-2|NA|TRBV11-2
TGTGCCAGCAGCTCTCGGGCAGGGCAAATCTATGGCTACACCTTC
CASSSRAGQIYGYTF
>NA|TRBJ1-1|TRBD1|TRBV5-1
TGCGCCAGCAGCTTGAACGACAGGGGTGCTTTCTTT
CASSLNDRGAFF
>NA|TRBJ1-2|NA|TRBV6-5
TGTGCCAGCAGTTACTCAGGAGCCTATGGCTACACCTTC
CASSYSGAYGYTF
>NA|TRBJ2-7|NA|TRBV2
TGTGCCAGCACCGATCGGCCAGGGTACGAGCAGTACTTC
CASTDRPGYEQYF
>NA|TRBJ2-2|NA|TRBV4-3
TGCGCCAGCAGCCAAGATGCAGGAGGGAGCACCGGGGAGCTGTTTTTT
CASSQDAGGSTGELFF
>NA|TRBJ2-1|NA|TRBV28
TGTGCCAGCAGTTTTAGGGGTGAGCAGTTCTTC
CASSFRGEQFF
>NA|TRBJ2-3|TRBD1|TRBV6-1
TGTGCCAGCAGTGAGTCGGCAGGGGGAACAGATACGCAGTATTTT
CASSESAGGTDTQYF
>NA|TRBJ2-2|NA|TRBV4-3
TGCGCCAGCAGCCTTTCTCAGACGGGGACCGGGGAGCTGTTTTTT
CASSLSQTGTGELFF
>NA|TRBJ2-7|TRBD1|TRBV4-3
TGCGCCAGCAGCCACGGACAGGGAGACTACGAGCAGTACTTC
CASSHGQGDYEQYF
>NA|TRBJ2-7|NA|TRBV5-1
TGCGCCAGCAGCTTGGTTTCAGGAAGCATCTACGAGCAGTACTTC
CASSLVSGSIYEQYF
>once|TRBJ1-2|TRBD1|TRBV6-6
TGTGCCAGCAGTTACCAAGGACAGGGGACCTATGGCTACACCTTC
CASSYQGQGTYGYTF
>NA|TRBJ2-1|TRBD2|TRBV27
TGTGCCAGCAGTTCGGCGGGGGTTTACAATGAGCAGTTCTTC
CASSSAGVYNEQFF
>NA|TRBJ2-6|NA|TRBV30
TGTGCCTGGGGAGGGTTCTCTGGGGCCAACGTCCTGACTTTC
CAWGGFSGANVLTF
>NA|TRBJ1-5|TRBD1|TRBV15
TGTGCCACCAGCAGGGACAGGGTCAGCAATCAGCCCCAGCATTTT
CATSRDRVSNQPQHF
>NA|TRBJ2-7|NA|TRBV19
TGTGCCAGTAAGGCCGCAGCGGGTGGTTACGAGCAGTACTTC
CASKAAAGGYEQYF
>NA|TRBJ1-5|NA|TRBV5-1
TGCGCCAGCGCTACCGTCCCTAATCAGCCCCAGCATTTT
CASATVPNQPQHF
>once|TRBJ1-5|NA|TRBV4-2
TGTGCCAGCAGCCAAGAAGCGGATCAGCCCCAGCATTTT
CASSQEADQPQHF
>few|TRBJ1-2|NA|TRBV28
TGTGCCAGCAGTAACAGGAACTATGGCTACACCTTC
CASSNRNYGYTF
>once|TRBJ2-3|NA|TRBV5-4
TGTGCCAGCAGGATGGGGGGAGCGAGGTCCTCCGATACGCAGTATTTT
CASRMGGARSSDTQYF
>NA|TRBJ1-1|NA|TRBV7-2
TGTGCCAGCACCCTGTCGCGCGGGAACACTGAAGCTTTCTTT
CASTLSRGNTEAFF
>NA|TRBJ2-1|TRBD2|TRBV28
TGTGCCAGCAGTTTGGTAGCGGGGGGGCACGATGAGCAGTTCTTC
CASSLVAGGHDEQFF
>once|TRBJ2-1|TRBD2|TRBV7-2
TGTGCCAGCAGCTTAGCGCATATAGGACTAGCGAACGCCTACAATGAGCAGTTCTTC
CASSLAHIGLANAYNEQFF
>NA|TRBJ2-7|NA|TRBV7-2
TGTGCCAGCAGCACCATTTCCGGGACACATCGCGAGCAGTACTTC
CASSTISGTHREQYF
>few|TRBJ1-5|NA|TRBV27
TGTGCCAGCAGTTGGGGGACACGTGGCAATCAGCCCCAGCATTTT
CASSWGTRGNQPQHF
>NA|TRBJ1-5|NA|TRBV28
TGTGCCAGCAGTTTCACTCGGCAGCCCCAGCATTTT
CASSFTRQPQHF
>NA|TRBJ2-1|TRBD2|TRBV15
TGTGCCACCAGCAGAGAGCGGGAGCCCCACAATGAGCAGTTCTTC
CATSREREPHNEQFF
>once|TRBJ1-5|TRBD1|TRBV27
TGTGCCACCCGGACAGGGGGTCCCAATCAGCCCCAGCATTTT
CATRTGGPNQPQHF